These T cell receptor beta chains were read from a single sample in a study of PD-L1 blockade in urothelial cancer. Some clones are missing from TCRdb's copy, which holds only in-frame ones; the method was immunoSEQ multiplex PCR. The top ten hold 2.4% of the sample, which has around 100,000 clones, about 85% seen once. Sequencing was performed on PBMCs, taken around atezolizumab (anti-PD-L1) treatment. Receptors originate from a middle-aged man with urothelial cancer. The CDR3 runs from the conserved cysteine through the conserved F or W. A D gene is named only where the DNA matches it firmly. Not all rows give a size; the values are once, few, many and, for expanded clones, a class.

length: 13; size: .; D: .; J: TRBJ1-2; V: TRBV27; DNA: TGTGCCAGCAGTTTACAGGGGAGAGGTGGCTACACCTTC; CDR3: CASSLQGRGGYTF
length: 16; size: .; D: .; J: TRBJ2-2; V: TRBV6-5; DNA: TGTGCCAGCAGTTACGGTCTAGTGGCGAACACCGGGGAGCTGTTTTTT; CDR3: CASSYGLVANTGELFF
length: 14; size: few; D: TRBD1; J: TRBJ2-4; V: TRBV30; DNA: TGTGCCTGTACAGGGGGCGACGTGTTTAACATTCAGTACTTC; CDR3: CACTGGDVFNIQYF
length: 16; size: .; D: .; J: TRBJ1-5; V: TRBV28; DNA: TGTGCCAGCAGTAGTTTACAGGGTTTTGTTGGTCAGCCCCAGCATTTT; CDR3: CASSSLQGFVGQPQHF
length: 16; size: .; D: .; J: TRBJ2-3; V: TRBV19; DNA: TGTGCCAGTAGTATCCCGGGGGTGGCAGGGCGAGATACGCAGTATTTT; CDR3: CASSIPGVAGRDTQYF
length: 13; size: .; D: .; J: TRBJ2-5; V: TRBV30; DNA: TGTGCCTGGAGTGTATCCGTTTCAGGGACCCAGTACTTC; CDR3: CAWSVSVSGTQYF
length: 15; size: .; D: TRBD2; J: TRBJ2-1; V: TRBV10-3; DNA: TGTGCCATCAGTGGGGCGGGAGGGCCTTACAATGAGCAGTTCTTC; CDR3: CAISGAGGPYNEQFF
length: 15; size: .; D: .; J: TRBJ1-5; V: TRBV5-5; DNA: TGTGCCAGCAGCTTGGGCGTTATGAACAATCAGCCCCAGCATTTT; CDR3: CASSLGVMNNQPQHF
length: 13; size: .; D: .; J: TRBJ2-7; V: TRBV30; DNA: TGTGCCTGGACCCCAGACAGCCCCTACGAGCAGTACTTC; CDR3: CAWTPDSPYEQYF
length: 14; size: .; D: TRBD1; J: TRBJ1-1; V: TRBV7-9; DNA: TGTGCCGGGCAACAGGGGTTCATGAACACTGAAGCTTTCTTT; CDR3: CAGQQGFMNTEAFF
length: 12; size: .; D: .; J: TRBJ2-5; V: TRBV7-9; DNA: TGTGCCAGCAGCGAAGGGGTCGGGACCCAGTACTTC; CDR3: CASSEGVGTQYF
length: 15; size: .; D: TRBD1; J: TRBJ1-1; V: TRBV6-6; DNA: TGTGCCAGCAGTCACGGACAGGGGTCGAACACTGAAGCTTTCTTT; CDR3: CASSHGQGSNTEAFF
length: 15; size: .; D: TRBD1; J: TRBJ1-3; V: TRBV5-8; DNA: TGTGCCAGCAGCCCGGACAGGAACTCTGGAAACACCATATATTTT; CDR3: CASSPDRNSGNTIYF
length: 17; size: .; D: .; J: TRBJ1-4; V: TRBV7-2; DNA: TGTGCCAGCAGCTTAGTAACAGGGAGAATTGATAGGGAAAAACTGTTTTTT; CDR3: CASSLVTGRIDREKLFF
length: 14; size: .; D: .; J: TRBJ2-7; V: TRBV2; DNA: TGTGCCAGCAGCGGGGTGAACTTGGTGGGCGAGCAGTACTTC; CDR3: CASSGVNLVGEQYF
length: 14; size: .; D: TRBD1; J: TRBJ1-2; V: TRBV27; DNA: TGTGCCAGCAGTTTAGGGACAGGGGGTAAAGGCTACACCTTC; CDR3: CASSLGTGGKGYTF
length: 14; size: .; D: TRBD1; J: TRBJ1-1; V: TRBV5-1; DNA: TGCGCCAGCAGCTCATGGACAGGAGGTACTGAAGCTTTCTTT; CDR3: CASSSWTGGTEAFF
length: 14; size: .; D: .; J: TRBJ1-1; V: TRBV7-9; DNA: TGTGCGGGAGGGGATGGAGGCATGAACACTGAAGCTTTCTTT; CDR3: CAGGDGGMNTEAFF
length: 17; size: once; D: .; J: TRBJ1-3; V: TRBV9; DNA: TGTGCCAGCAGCGTAGTTCTGGACATTACTTTTGGGAACACCATATATTTT; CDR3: CASSVVLDITFGNTIYF
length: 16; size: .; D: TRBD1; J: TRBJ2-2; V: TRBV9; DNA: TGTGCCAGCAGCAACCGACAGGGGGCGAGCACCGGGGAGCTGTTTTTT; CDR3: CASSNRQGASTGELFF
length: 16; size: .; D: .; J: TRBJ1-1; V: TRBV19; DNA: TGTGCCAGTAGTCTAATCGGGGGTGGTAGGAACACTGAAGCTTTCTTT; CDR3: CASSLIGGGRNTEAFF
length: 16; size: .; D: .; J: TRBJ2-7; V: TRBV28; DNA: TGTGCCAGCAGTTCTTCTGCGACGGGAGAGTACCACGAGCAGTACTTC; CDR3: CASSSSATGEYHEQYF
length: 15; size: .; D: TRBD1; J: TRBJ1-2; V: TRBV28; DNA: TGTGCCAGCAGTCCAACACAGGGGGGTGGGTATGGCTACACCTTC; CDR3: CASSPTQGGGYGYTF
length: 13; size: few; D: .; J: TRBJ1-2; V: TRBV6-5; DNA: TGTGCCAGCAGTTACGCGGGGAACTATGGCTACACCTTC; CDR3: CASSYAGNYGYTF
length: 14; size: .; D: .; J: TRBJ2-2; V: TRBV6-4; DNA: TGTGCCAGCAGTGCGGACTTGAACACCGGGGAGCTGTTTTTT; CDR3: CASSADLNTGELFF
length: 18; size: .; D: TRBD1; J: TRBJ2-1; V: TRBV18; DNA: TGTGCCAGCTCACCAAACCCCCTAGACAGGGGGCCCTACAATGAGCAGTTCTTC; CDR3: CASSPNPLDRGPYNEQFF
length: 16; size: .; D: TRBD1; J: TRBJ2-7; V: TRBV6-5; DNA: TGTGCCAGCAGTTACCCCCAACAGGGGGCTTCCTACGAGCAGTACTTC; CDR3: CASSYPQQGASYEQYF
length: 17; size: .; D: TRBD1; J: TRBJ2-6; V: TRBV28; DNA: TGTGCCAGCAGTTTACGAGCCAGGGGGCCTGGGGCCAACGTCCTGACTTTC; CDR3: CASSLRARGPGANVLTF
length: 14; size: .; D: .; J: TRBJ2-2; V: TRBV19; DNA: TGTGCCAGTAGTATCAGAAGGAACACCGGGGAGCTGTTTTTT; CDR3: CASSIRRNTGELFF
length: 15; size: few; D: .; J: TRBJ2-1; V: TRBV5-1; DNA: TGCGCCAGCAGGACGGGAACAGGGTGGGACAATGAGCAGTTCTTC; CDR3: CASRTGTGWDNEQFF
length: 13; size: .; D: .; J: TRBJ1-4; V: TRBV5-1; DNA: TGCGCCAGCAGAATAACCAGGGATGGAGAACTGTTTTTT; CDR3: CASRITRDGELFF
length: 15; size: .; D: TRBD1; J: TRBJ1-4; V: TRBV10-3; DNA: TGTGCCATCAGTCCCACCGACAGGGGGTTCGAAAAACTGTTTTTT; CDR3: CAISPTDRGFEKLFF